Ten or more counts support the clone carrying this TCR beta chain. Its antigen is as yet unknown. This record belongs to a study of T cells in Graves' hyperthyroidism and ophthalmopathy. The overall study: Sampling of peripheral blood happened at initial diagnosis, prior to any treatment.

The study, taken as a whole, reports: Most thyroid clonotypes that were expanded above 0.001 also turned up in blood. Onset of ophthalmopathy came a median around 6.5 months after the model predicted it.

Amplification targeted TCR beta CDR3 regions from RNA transcripts. A set of HTBI primers served as the primers for a first-round RT-PCR of the TCR CDR3. TCRdb itself ran the multiplex PCR reads through MiXCR, one entry per CDR3 protein. The sample records 190,000 or so distinct CDR3 sequences, around 17% being singletons. Hyperthyroidism in the patients, aged 18 to 65, was newly diagnosed and under 2 months in duration. The ends were cut back, 2 bases at V and 4 bases at J, with 5 bases in the middle. Germline V CDR1 and CDR2: MDHEN, SYDVKM. CDR3 length: 12 residues. The clonotype originates from a middle-aged man with Graves' hyperthyroidism. The V and J genes are TRBV28 and TRBJ1-2; D gene uncertain. Sequences were obtained from blood. The CDR3 region has the DNA TGTGCCAGCAGTTTAAACGGCTATGGCTACACCTTC. It is translated as CASSLNGYGYTF.